These T cell receptor beta chains were read from a single sample in a study of T cell repertoires in cytomegalovirus infection. TCRdb re-analysed the reads in MiXCR, keeping a single row per CDR3 protein. The data contain around 440,000 distinct CDR3 sequences, approximately 11% of them singletons. The sample taken for sequencing was PBMCs. Receptors originate from a human donor in good health (CMV status not recorded). Some clones in this sample may be carry-over from other donors' samples. Both conserved end residues are part of each CDR3. The D gene is left open where the match is weak. Clone size is given for some rows only: seen once, a few or many times, or a class if the clone is expanded.

>-|TRBJ1-5|-|TRBV15
CATSRVGLRENQPQHF
TGTGCCACCAGCAGAGTAGGCCTCAGGGAGAATCAGCCCCAGCATTTT
>many|TRBJ2-3|-|TRBV27
CASTLRGHTTSTDTQYF
TGTGCCAGCACCCTGAGAGGACATACTACTAGCACAGATACGCAGTATTTT
>few|TRBJ2-1|TRBD2|TRBV7-8
CASSPLGTINNEQFF
TGTGCCAGCAGCCCACTGGGGACTATTAACAATGAGCAGTTCTTC
>many|TRBJ1-1|-|TRBV27
CASISTENTEAFF
TGTGCCAGCATCTCGACGGAGAACACTGAAGCTTTCTTT
>many|TRBJ1-5|TRBD1|TRBV19
CASSTPRTGRAQGGNQPQHF
TGTGCCAGTAGTACCCCGCGGACAGGGAGGGCCCAGGGGGGCAATCAGCCCCAGCATTTT
>many|TRBJ2-7|TRBD1|TRBV7-9
CASGTGVEYEQYF
TGTGCCAGCGGGACAGGGGTGGAGTACGAGCAGTACTTC
>many|TRBJ2-3|TRBD1|TRBV11-2
CASSFRDRNTDTQYF
TGTGCCAGCAGCTTCCGGGACAGAAACACAGATACGCAGTATTTT
>-|TRBJ2-3|TRBD2|TRBV15
CATSRDSGGARDTQYF
TGTGCCACCAGCAGAGATAGCGGGGGGGCCCGAGATACGCAGTATTTT
>many|TRBJ2-3|-|TRBV7-2
CASSLGLGRLTDTQYF
TGTGCCAGCAGCTTAGGGCTAGGAAGGTTGACAGATACGCAGTATTTT
>few|TRBJ1-1|-|TRBV9
CASMAAFF
TGTGCCAGCATGGCAGCTTTCTTT
>many|TRBJ1-1|-|TRBV7-8
CASSLGVSGAFF
TGTGCCAGCAGCTTAGGAGTAAGTGGGGCTTTCTTT
>-|TRBJ2-3|-|TRBV6-4
CASSEGSPDTQYF
TGTGCCAGCAGTGAAGGCAGTCCAGATACGCAGTATTTT
>many|TRBJ2-1|TRBD2|TRBV29-1
CSVGGGSGETYNEQFF
TGCAGCGTGGGGGGGGGATCGGGGGAGACCTACAATGAGCAGTTCTTC
>many|TRBJ2-2|TRBD1|TRBV7-2
CASSPWTGGNPGELFF
TGTGCCAGCAGCCCCTGGACAGGGGGCAATCCCGGGGAGCTGTTTTTT
>many|TRBJ1-1|TRBD1|TRBV5-6
CASSPGTGGSFLHTEAFF
TGTGCCAGCAGCCCCGGGACAGGGGGCTCTTTTCTGCACACTGAAGCTTTCTTT
>many|TRBJ2-3|-|TRBV12-3/TRBV12-4
CASSPPDPRAPADTQYF
TGTGCCAGCAGTCCCCCGGACCCTAGGGCCCCGGCAGATACGCAGTATTTT
>once|TRBJ2-5|-|TRBV10-1
CASSESAGAKETQYF
TGCGCCAGCAGTGAGTCCGCTGGGGCCAAAGAGACCCAGTACTTC
>many|TRBJ2-1|TRBD2|TRBV28
CASSRTSDEQFF
TGTGCCAGCAGCCGGACTAGCGATGAGCAGTTCTTC
>-|TRBJ2-7|-|TRBV27
CASSLSIVSGPFVEQYF
TGTGCCAGCAGTTTATCGATTGTATCTGGACCCTTTGTTGAGCAGTACTTC
>many|TRBJ2-2|TRBD1|TRBV20-1
CSARGPGGAAVTGELFF
TGCAGTGCTAGAGGCCCAGGGGGCGCAGCAGTGACCGGGGAGCTGTTTTTT
>-|TRBJ1-2|-|TRBV19
CASSIGAGDRYGYTF
TGTGCCAGTAGTATAGGGGCAGGGGACCGCTATGGCTACACCTTC
>many|TRBJ2-7|TRBD2|TRBV6-5
CASRPITSDSSYEQYF
TGTGCCAGCAGACCAATCACTAGCGACAGCTCCTACGAGCAGTACTTC
>many|TRBJ2-2|-|TRBV4-1
CASSQLLNTGELFF
TGCGCCAGCAGCCAATTGCTTAACACCGGGGAGCTGTTTTTT
>many|TRBJ2-5|-|TRBV7-2
CASSPGGRGGAQETQYF
TGTGCCAGCAGCCCCGGGGGGCGGGGAGGGGCTCAAGAGACCCAGTACTTC
>many|TRBJ2-2|-|TRBV11-2
CASSFRVARDTGELFF
TGTGCCAGCAGCTTCCGGGTTGCGCGGGACACCGGGGAGCTGTTTTTT
>few|TRBJ1-5|-|TRBV15
CATSRGERGRTQPQHF
TGTGCCACCAGCAGAGGGGAGAGGGGCAGGACTCAGCCCCAGCATTTT
>many|TRBJ2-1|-|TRBV4-2
CASSQDPHDNEQFF
TGTGCCAGCAGCCAAGATCCCCATGACAATGAGCAGTTCTTC
>few|TRBJ2-1|-|TRBV6-2/TRBV6-3
CASSYKLERNSYNEQFF
TGTGCCAGCAGTTATAAGTTGGAGCGGAATTCCTACAATGAGCAGTTCTTC
>few|TRBJ2-7|-|TRBV3-1
CASSQATSYEQYF
TGTGCCAGCAGCCAAGCCACCTCCTACGAGCAGTACTTC
>many|TRBJ1-1|TRBD1|TRBV19
CASSILGTAVAEAFF
TGTGCCAGTAGTATCCTCGGGACAGCCGTGGCTGAAGCTTTCTTT
>many|TRBJ1-5|-|TRBV15
CATTIGRSNQPQHF
TGTGCCACCACTATAGGACGGAGCAATCAGCCCCAGCATTTT
>many|TRBJ1-4|-|TRBV7-8
CASSPSWGPRNEKLFF
TGTGCCAGCAGCCCGAGCTGGGGGCCCCGGAATGAAAAACTGTTTTTT
>few|TRBJ1-2|-|TRBV7-9
CASVLNRAHGYTF
TGTGCCAGCGTTTTAAACAGGGCCCATGGCTACACCTTC
>-|TRBJ2-3|-|TRBV6-4
CASRNSLVPDTQYF
TGTGCCAGCAGAAACTCACTTGTCCCGGATACGCAGTATTTT
>many|TRBJ2-7|TRBD2|TRBV5-4
CASSRGGYEQYF
TGTGCCAGCAGTCGCGGGGGCTACGAGCAGTACTTC
>few|TRBJ2-7|TRBD1|TRBV29-1
CSVGTGGYEQYF
TGCAGCGTCGGGACAGGAGGTTACGAGCAGTACTTC
>many|TRBJ2-3|-|TRBV7-3
CASGASTDTQYF
TGTGCCAGCGGGGCTAGCACAGATACGCAGTATTTT
>many|TRBJ1-1|-|TRBV11-3
CASSTDRDTEAFF
TGTGCCAGCAGCACCGACAGAGACACTGAAGCTTTCTTT
>many|TRBJ2-2|-|TRBV7-6
CASSLVLGTVDTGELFF
TGTGCCAGCAGCTTAGTTTTAGGAACAGTCGACACCGGGGAGCTGTTTTTT
>-|TRBJ2-1|TRBD2|TRBV29-1
CSAPRGSSYNEQFF
TGCAGCGCTCCGCGGGGGAGCTCCTACAATGAGCAGTTCTTC
>-|TRBJ2-1|TRBD2|TRBV3-1
CASSPKPERGDEQFF
TGTGCCAGCAGCCCCAAACCGGAGCGGGGGGATGAGCAGTTCTTC
>many|TRBJ2-3|-|TRBV4-1
CASSSPGLSTDTQYF
TGCGCCAGCAGCTCCCCCGGACTGAGCACAGATACGCAGTATTTT
>-|TRBJ2-7|-|TRBV3-1
CASSQVPDEQYF
TGTGCCAGCAGCCAAGTACCGGACGAGCAGTACTTC
>many|TRBJ1-6|-|TRBV6-1
CASSEMGSGTSYSPLHF
TGTGCCAGCAGTGAAATGGGGAGCGGGACCTCATATTCACCCCTCCACTTT
>few|TRBJ1-3|-|TRBV3-1
CASSQEGSGNTIYF
TGTGCCAGCAGCCAAGAAGGCTCTGGAAACACCATATATTTT
>many|TRBJ2-1|-|TRBV7-9
CASSVLPLQDNEQFF
TGTGCCAGCAGTGTGTTACCACTACAAGACAATGAGCAGTTCTTC
>many|TRBJ2-1|TRBD1|TRBV6-1
CASTLPGTGEGEQFF
TGTGCCAGCACCCTCCCCGGGACAGGGGAGGGAGAGCAGTTCTTC
>many|TRBJ2-5|-|TRBV5-4
CASGQGQETQYF
TGTGCCAGCGGCCAGGGCCAAGAGACCCAGTACTTC
>-|TRBJ1-5|TRBD1|TRBV19
CASSIGVPGTGGFLGGNQPEHF
TGTGCCAGTAGTATAGGGGTCCCCGGGACAGGGGGCTTCCTCGGGGGCAATCAGCCCGAGCATTTT
>many|TRBJ1-6|-|TRBV14
CASSQARRREASPLHF
TGTGCCAGCAGCCAAGCCCGAAGGAGGGAGGCTTCACCCCTCCACTTT
>few|TRBJ1-1|-|TRBV12-3/TRBV12-4
CASSSSGFAGAFF
TGTGCCAGCAGTTCATCGGGGTTCGCTGGGGCTTTCTTT
>many|TRBJ2-1|-|TRBV7-6
CASSRGLLSSYNEQFF
TGTGCCAGCAGCCGGGGACTCCTAAGCTCCTACAATGAGCAGTTCTTC
>once|TRBJ1-1|-|TRBV7-9
CASSLAGAGATEAFF
TGTGCCAGCAGCTTAGCAGGTGCGGGGGCGACTGAAGCTTTCTTT
>many|TRBJ1-6|-|TRBV10-2
CASSEEGFSPLHF
TGCGCCAGCAGTGAGGAGGGGTTTTCACCCCTCCACTTT
>-|TRBJ2-1|TRBD2|TRBV6-6
CASSSPASGRYNEQSF
TGTGCCAGCAGTTCCCCGGCTAGCGGTAGATATAATGAGCAGTCCTTC